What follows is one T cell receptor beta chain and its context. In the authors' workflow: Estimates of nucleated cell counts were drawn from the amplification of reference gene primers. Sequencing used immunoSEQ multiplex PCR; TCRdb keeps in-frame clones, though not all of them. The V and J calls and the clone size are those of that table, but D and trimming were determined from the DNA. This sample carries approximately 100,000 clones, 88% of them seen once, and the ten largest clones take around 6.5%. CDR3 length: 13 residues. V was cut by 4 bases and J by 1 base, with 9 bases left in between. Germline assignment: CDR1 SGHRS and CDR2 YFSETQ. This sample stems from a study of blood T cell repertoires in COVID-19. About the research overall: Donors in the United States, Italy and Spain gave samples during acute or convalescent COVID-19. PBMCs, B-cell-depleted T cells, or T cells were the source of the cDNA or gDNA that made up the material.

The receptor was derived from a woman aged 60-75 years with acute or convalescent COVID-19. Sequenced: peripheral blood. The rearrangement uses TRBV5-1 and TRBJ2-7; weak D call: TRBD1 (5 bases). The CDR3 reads CASSRQQSYEQYF. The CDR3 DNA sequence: TGCGCCAGCAGCAGACAGCAATCCTACGAGCAGTACTTC.